A selection of T cell receptor beta chains follows, all from one sample in a study of blood T cell repertoires in COVID-19. TCRdb keeps only in-frame clones here, not all; method: immunoSEQ multiplex PCR. This sample carries tens of thousands of clones, around 88% of them seen once, and the ten largest clones take 4.5% to 6%. The sequenced sample was peripheral blood. All receptors derive from a woman over 75 with active or convalescent COVID-19. The CDR3 runs from the conserved cysteine through the conserved F or W. Fields, in order: clone size, J gene, V gene, D gene, CDR3 protein, CDR3 DNA. The D gene is left open where the match is weak. Not every row has a clone size; where given, it reads once, few, many or a size class.

size: once; J: TRBJ2-2; V: TRBV10-3; D: .; CDR3: CAIRADVRGGELFF; DNA: TGTGCCATCAGGGCGGATGTTCGGGGCGGGGAGCTGTTTTTT
size: .; J: TRBJ1-2; V: TRBV28; D: .; CDR3: CASSFWGANYGYTF; DNA: TGTGCCAGCAGTTTTTGGGGGGCTAACTATGGCTACACCTTC
size: .; J: TRBJ2-5; V: TRBV14; D: TRBD1; CDR3: CASALRSTGGSETQYF; DNA: TGTGCCAGCGCCCTCAGGTCGACAGGGGGTTCTGAGACCCAGTACTTC
size: .; J: TRBJ2-5; V: TRBV18; D: TRBD1; CDR3: CASSPLTGAQETQYF; DNA: TGTGCCAGCTCACCACTTACAGGGGCGCAAGAGACCCAGTACTTC
size: .; J: TRBJ1-1; V: TRBV18; D: .; CDR3: CASSRQGDTEAFF; DNA: TGTGCCAGCTCACGGCAGGGTGATACTGAAGCTTTCTTT
size: .; J: TRBJ2-1; V: TRBV9; D: TRBD2; CDR3: CASSVAGGGPAYNEQFF; DNA: TGTGCCAGCAGCGTAGCGGGGGGGGGACCGGCCTACAATGAGCAGTTCTTC
size: .; J: TRBJ1-2; V: TRBV29-1; D: .; CDR3: CSVEGSSSSYGYTF; DNA: TGCAGCGTTGAAGGTTCGTCGTCCTCCTATGGCTACACCTTC
size: .; J: TRBJ1-3; V: TRBV30; D: .; CDR3: CAWSVTAGNTIYF; DNA: TGTGCCTGGAGTGTGACAGCTGGAAACACCATATATTTT
size: .; J: TRBJ2-2; V: TRBV10-1; D: .; CDR3: CASSERGSGTGELFF; DNA: TGCGCCAGCAGTGAAAGGGGGAGCGGTACCGGGGAGCTGTTTTTT
size: .; J: TRBJ2-1; V: TRBV7-3; D: TRBD2; CDR3: CASSVSGGAREQFF; DNA: TGTGCCAGCAGCGTTAGCGGGGGGGCAAGGGAGCAGTTCTTC
size: .; J: TRBJ2-7; V: TRBV15; D: .; CDR3: CATSRDQGPYEQYF; DNA: TGTGCCACCAGCAGAGATCAGGGGCCCTACGAGCAGTACTTC
size: once; J: TRBJ1-2; V: TRBV7-3; D: .; CDR3: CASIPLGSGYTF; DNA: TGTGCCAGCATCCCCCTGGGCTCTGGCTACACCTTC
size: .; J: TRBJ2-7; V: TRBV6-1; D: TRBD2; CDR3: CASSEVLAGQSEQYF; DNA: TGTGCCAGCAGTGAAGTGCTAGCGGGGCAGAGCGAGCAGTACTTC
size: .; J: TRBJ2-7; V: TRBV3-1/TRBV3-2; D: TRBD2; CDR3: CASSQVVGTRKVEQYF; DNA: TGTGCCAGCAGCCAAGTCGTCGGGACTAGGAAGGTCGAGCAGTACTTC
size: .; J: TRBJ1-3; V: TRBV9; D: TRBD1; CDR3: CASEDRAGNTIYF; DNA: TGTGCCAGCGAAGACAGGGCTGGAAACACCATATATTTT
size: .; J: TRBJ1-6; V: TRBV7-6; D: TRBD1; CDR3: CASSLDPGGVWRHF; DNA: TGTGCCAGCAGCTTAGACCCAGGGGGCGTTTGGCGGCACTTT
size: few; J: TRBJ2-7; V: TRBV18; D: TRBD1; CDR3: CASSPLAGQGSYEQYF; DNA: TGTGCCAGCTCACCACTTGCGGGACAGGGCTCCTACGAGCAGTACTTC
size: .; J: TRBJ2-5; V: TRBV28; D: TRBD1; CDR3: CASSPHPGKDRAIQETQYF; DNA: TGTGCCAGCAGTCCGCACCCCGGCAAAGACAGGGCAATCCAAGAGACCCAGTACTTC
size: .; J: TRBJ2-6; V: TRBV28; D: .; CDR3: CASSPVAGANVLTF; DNA: TGTGCCAGCAGCCCGGTAGCTGGGGCCAACGTCCTGACTTTC
size: .; J: TRBJ2-3; V: TRBV3-1/TRBV3-2; D: TRBD2; CDR3: CASSPRLIAGPMGTQYF; DNA: TGTGCCAGCAGCCCCCGTTTGATAGCGGGGCCAATGGGTACGCAGTATTTT
size: .; J: TRBJ2-5; V: TRBV5-4; D: TRBD1; CDR3: CASSFTGGETQYF; DNA: TGTGCCAGCAGTTTTACAGGGGGGGAGACCCAGTACTTC
size: once; J: TRBJ2-3; V: TRBV9; D: TRBD2; CDR3: CASSSGLAGTDTQYF; DNA: TGTGCCAGCAGCTCGGGACTAGCGGGAACAGATACGCAGTATTTT
size: .; J: TRBJ2-1; V: TRBV7-2; D: TRBD2; CDR3: CASSFIAGVTINEQFF; DNA: TGTGCCAGCAGCTTTATTGCGGGAGTAACTATCAATGAGCAGTTCTTC
size: .; J: TRBJ2-1; V: TRBV5-1; D: .; CDR3: CASSGGTGTGLHNEQFF; DNA: TGCGCCAGCAGCGGGGGGACTGGAACGGGGCTCCACAATGAGCAGTTCTTC
size: .; J: TRBJ2-3; V: TRBV7-9; D: TRBD2; CDR3: CASSLGHGGGPSTDTQYF; DNA: TGTGCCAGCAGCTTAGGGCACGGCGGGGGGCCGAGCACAGATACGCAGTATTTT
size: .; J: TRBJ2-2; V: TRBV11-3; D: TRBD2; CDR3: CASSSLIAGDAGELFF; DNA: TGTGCCAGCAGCTCCCTTATCGCGGGGGACGCCGGGGAGCTGTTTTTT
size: once; J: TRBJ2-3; V: TRBV11-2; D: .; CDR3: CASSLVGAGVADTQYF; DNA: TGTGCCAGCAGCTTAGTTGGTGCAGGGGTGGCAGATACGCAGTATTTT
size: .; J: TRBJ2-1; V: TRBV3-1/TRBV3-2; D: .; CDR3: CASSQRPGEQFF; DNA: TGTGCCAGCAGCCAGAGGCCGGGTGAGCAGTTCTTC
size: medium-sized; J: TRBJ2-7; V: TRBV5-1; D: .; CDR3: CASSLVGGAYEQYF; DNA: TGCGCCAGCAGCTTGGTAGGGGGGGCCTACGAGCAGTACTTC
size: .; J: TRBJ1-2; V: TRBV5-1; D: .; CDR3: CASSLPGSNYGYTF; DNA: TGCGCCAGCAGCCTCCCAGGTTCTAACTATGGCTACACCTTC
size: .; J: TRBJ2-3; V: TRBV12-3/TRBV12-4; D: .; CDR3: CASSPIIDTQYF; DNA: TGTGCCAGCAGCCCTATTATTGATACGCAGTATTTT
size: .; J: TRBJ1-6; V: TRBV5-6; D: TRBD1; CDR3: CASSWDRNNSPLHF; DNA: TGTGCCAGCAGCTGGGACAGAAATAATTCACCCCTCCACTTT
size: few; J: TRBJ1-1; V: TRBV19; D: .; CDR3: CASSQADTEAFF; DNA: TGTGCCAGTAGTCAGGCAGACACTGAAGCTTTCTTT
size: .; J: TRBJ2-4; V: TRBV18; D: .; CDR3: CASSREAGSVKNIQYF; DNA: TGTGCCAGCTCACGAGAGGCAGGGTCGGTCAAAAACATTCAGTACTTC
size: once; J: TRBJ2-3; V: TRBV4-3; D: .; CDR3: CASSQGGVTDTQYF; DNA: TGCGCCAGCAGCCAAGGGGGGGTCACAGATACGCAGTATTTT
size: few; J: TRBJ1-1; V: TRBV18; D: .; CDR3: CASQTEGNTEAFF; DNA: TGTGCCAGCCAGACGGAGGGGAACACTGAAGCTTTCTTT
size: .; J: TRBJ2-7; V: TRBV18; D: TRBD2; CDR3: CASSPTSGSPSYEQYF; DNA: TGTGCCAGCTCACCGACTAGCGGGAGTCCCTCCTACGAGCAGTACTTC
size: .; J: TRBJ1-6; V: TRBV6-5; D: .; CDR3: CASSWAANSPLHF; DNA: TGTGCCAGCAGTTGGGCAGCCAATTCACCCCTCCACTTT
size: .; J: TRBJ1-2; V: TRBV2; D: TRBD1; CDR3: CASSFRGNYGYTF; DNA: TGTGCCAGCAGTTTCAGGGGGAACTATGGCTACACCTTC
size: once; J: TRBJ1-4; V: TRBV9; D: .; CDR3: CASSVGLSSANEKLFF; DNA: TGTGCCAGCAGCGTAGGTCTGTCTTCCGCTAATGAAAAACTGTTTTTT
size: .; J: TRBJ1-1; V: TRBV28; D: TRBD1; CDR3: CASRDRDYTEAFF; DNA: TGTGCCAGCCGGGACAGGGACTACACTGAAGCTTTCTTT
size: .; J: TRBJ2-5; V: TRBV4-3; D: TRBD2; CDR3: CASSTFGLAGETQYF; DNA: TGCGCCAGCAGTACATTTGGACTAGCGGGAGAGACCCAGTACTTC
size: few; J: TRBJ1-6; V: TRBV27; D: TRBD1; CDR3: CASSSGQVISPLHF; DNA: TGTGCCAGCAGCTCTGGACAGGTTATTTCACCCCTCCACTTT
size: once; J: TRBJ2-1; V: TRBV10-1; D: TRBD1; CDR3: CASSEGTGRNEQFF; DNA: TGCGCCAGCAGTGAGGGGACAGGTCGGAATGAGCAGTTCTTC
size: .; J: TRBJ2-5; V: TRBV5-1; D: TRBD2; CDR3: CASSLETRRGIVFRETQYF; DNA: TGCGCCAGCAGCTTGGAAACAAGGCGGGGGATTGTATTTCGAGAGACCCAGTACTTC
size: once; J: TRBJ1-4; V: TRBV19; D: .; CDR3: CTHRTDKTNEKLFF; DNA: TGTACGCACCGGACAGATAAAACTAATGAAAAACTGTTTTTT
size: .; J: TRBJ2-3; V: TRBV7-2; D: .; CDR3: CASSSRRTALTDTQYF; DNA: TGTGCCAGCAGCTCGCGGAGGACAGCTCTCACAGATACGCAGTATTTT
size: .; J: TRBJ1-1; V: TRBV19; D: .; CDR3: CASRPRENTEAFF; DNA: TGTGCCAGCCGCCCACGGGAGAACACTGAAGCTTTCTTT
size: .; J: TRBJ2-7; V: TRBV6-5; D: TRBD2; CDR3: CASSPLVAGGEQYF; DNA: TGTGCCAGCAGTCCACTGGTAGCGGGAGGCGAGCAGTACTTC